This entry concerns a single T cell receptor (beta chain). What it binds is not known. The sample is drawn from a study of neurological immune-mediated disorders. Whole-study findings and limits: The greatest TCR clonal expansion appeared in HTLV-1-associated myelopathy and the smallest, falling below healthy controls, in multiple sclerosis. The study found no CDR3 amino acid sequences shared by expanded clones across subjects, suggesting private repertoires in all groups.

The method for making cDNA was 5'RACE, and it used 10-nucleotide random UMIs. TCRdb fed the 5' RACE reads into MiXCR, producing one record per CDR3 protein. The sample holds 50,000 to 60,000 distinct CDR3 sequences, about 15% seen once. The germline V gene has CDR1 LNHDA and CDR2 SQIVND (reference sequence). Unmatched junction bases numbered 7, after V lost 5 bases and J lost 3 bases. The CDR3 extends over 16 amino acids. J is TRBJ2-2 and V is TRBV19; 9 bases are a match to TRBD1. This TCR was sampled from a man aged 60 to 69 in good health. Sequencing was done on a sample of PBMCs. The CDR3 nucleotides read TGTGCCAGTAGTTTTCCGGGACAGGGCTACACCGGGGAGCTGTTTTTT. Translation gives CASSFPGQGYTGELFF.